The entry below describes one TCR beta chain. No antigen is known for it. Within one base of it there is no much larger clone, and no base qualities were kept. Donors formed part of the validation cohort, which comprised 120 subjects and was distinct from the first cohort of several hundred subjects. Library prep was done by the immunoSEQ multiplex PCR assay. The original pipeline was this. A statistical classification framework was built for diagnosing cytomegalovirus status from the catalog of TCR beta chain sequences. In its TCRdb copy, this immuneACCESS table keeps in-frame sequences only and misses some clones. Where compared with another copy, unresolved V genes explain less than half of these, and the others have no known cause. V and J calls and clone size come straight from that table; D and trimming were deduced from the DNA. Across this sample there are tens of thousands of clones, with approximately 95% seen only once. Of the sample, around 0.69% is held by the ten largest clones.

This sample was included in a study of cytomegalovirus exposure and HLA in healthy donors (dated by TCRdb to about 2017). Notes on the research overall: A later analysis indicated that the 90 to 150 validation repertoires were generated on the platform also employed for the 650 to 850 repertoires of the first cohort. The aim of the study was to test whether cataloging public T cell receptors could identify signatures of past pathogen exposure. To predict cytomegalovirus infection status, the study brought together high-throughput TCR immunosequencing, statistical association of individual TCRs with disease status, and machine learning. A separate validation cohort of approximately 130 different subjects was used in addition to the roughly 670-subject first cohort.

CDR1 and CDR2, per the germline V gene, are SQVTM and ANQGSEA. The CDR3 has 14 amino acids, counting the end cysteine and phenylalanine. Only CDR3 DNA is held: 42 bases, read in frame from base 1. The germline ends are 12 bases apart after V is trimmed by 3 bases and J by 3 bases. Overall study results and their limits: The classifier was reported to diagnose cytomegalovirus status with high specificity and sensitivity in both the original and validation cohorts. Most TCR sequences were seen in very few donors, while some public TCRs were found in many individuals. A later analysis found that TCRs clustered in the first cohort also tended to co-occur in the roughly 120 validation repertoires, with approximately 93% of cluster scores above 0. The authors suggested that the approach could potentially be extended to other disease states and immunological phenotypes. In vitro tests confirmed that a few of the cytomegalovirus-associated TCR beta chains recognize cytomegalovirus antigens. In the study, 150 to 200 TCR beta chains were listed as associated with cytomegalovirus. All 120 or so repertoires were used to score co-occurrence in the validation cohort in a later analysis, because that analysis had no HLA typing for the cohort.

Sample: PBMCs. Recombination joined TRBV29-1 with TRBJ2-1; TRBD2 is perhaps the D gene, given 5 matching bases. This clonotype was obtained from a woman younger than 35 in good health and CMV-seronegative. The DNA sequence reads TGCAGCGTTGACGCTTCGGGGAACTACAATGAGCAGTTCTTC. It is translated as CSVDASGNYNEQFF.